This T cell receptor beta chain was captured in a study of OX40 agonist ivuxolimab in advanced cancers. Study summary: Earlier anti-PD-1, anti-PD-L1 or anti-CTLA-4 therapy was permitted; around 40% had received some.

Method: immunoSEQ multiplex PCR; TCRdb's copy keeps in-frame clones and lacks some. The sample consists of about 60,000 clones, around 93% of them appearing once. V lost 3 bases and J 2 bases, leaving 10 bases between the germline ends. CDR3 length equals 15 residues. Germline values: CDR1 MDHEN, CDR2 SYDVKM. The J gene is TRBJ2-2, the V gene TRBV28; D uncertain. The receptor was isolated from an adult with an advanced solid tumor such as melanoma, head and neck, liver or kidney cancer. The sample consisted of CD4+ or CD8+ T cells sorted from blood, taken in a trial of the OX40 agonist ivuxolimab. The DNA of the CDR3 is TGTGCCAGCAGTTTTTACGGAGATAACACCGGGGAGCTGTTTTTT. Protein: CASSFYGDNTGELFF.